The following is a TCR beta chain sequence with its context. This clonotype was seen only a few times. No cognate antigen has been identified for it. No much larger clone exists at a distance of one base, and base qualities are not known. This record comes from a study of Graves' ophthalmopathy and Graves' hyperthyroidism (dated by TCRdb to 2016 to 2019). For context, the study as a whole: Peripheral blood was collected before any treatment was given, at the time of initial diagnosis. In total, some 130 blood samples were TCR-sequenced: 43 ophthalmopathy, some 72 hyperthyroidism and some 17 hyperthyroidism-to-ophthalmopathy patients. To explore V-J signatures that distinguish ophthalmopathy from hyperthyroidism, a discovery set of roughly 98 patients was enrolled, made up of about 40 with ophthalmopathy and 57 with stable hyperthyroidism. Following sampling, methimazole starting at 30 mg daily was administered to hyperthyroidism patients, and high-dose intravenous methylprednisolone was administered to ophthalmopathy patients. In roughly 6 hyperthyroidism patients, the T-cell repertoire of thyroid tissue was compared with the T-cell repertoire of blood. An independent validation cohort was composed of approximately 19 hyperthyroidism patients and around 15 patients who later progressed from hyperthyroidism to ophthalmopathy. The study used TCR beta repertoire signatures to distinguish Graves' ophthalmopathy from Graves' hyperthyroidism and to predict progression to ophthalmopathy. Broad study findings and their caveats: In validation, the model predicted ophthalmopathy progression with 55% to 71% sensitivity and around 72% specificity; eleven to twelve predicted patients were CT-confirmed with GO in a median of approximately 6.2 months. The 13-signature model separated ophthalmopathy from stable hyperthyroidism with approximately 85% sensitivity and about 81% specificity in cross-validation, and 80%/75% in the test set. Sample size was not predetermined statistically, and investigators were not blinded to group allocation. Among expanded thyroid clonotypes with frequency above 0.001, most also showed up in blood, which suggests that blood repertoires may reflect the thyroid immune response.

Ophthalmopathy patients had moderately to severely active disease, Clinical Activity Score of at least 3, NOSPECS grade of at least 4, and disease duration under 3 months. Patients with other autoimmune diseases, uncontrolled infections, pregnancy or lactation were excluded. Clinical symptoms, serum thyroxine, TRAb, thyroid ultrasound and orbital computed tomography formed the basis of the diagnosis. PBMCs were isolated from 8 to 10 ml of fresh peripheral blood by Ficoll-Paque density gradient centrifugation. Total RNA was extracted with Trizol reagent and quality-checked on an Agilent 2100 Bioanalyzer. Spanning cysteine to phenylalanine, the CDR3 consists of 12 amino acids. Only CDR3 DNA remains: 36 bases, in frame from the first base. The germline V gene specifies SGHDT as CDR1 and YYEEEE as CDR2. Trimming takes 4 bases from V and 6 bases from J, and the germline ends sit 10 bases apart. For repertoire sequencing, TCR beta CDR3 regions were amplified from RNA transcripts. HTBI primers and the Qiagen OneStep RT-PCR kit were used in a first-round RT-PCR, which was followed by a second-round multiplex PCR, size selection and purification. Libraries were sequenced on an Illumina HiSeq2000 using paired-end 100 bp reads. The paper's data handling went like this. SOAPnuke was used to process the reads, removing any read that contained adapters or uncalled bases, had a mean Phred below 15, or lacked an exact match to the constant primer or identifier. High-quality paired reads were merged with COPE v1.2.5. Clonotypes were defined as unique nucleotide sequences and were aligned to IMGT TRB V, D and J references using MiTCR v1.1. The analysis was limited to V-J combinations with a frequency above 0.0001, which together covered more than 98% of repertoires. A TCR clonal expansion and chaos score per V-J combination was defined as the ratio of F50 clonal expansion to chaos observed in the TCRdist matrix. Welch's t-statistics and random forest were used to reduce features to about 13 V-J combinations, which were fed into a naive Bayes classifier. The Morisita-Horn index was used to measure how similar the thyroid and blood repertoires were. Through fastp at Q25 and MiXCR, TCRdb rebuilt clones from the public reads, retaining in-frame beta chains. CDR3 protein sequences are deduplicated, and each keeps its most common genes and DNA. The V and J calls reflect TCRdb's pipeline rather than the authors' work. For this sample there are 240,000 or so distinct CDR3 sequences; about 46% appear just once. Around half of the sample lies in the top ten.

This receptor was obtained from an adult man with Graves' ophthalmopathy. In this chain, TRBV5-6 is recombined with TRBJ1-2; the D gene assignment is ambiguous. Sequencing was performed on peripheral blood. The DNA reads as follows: TGTGCCAGCAGCCCCAATCGTCATGGCTACACCTTC. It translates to CASSPNRHGYTF.